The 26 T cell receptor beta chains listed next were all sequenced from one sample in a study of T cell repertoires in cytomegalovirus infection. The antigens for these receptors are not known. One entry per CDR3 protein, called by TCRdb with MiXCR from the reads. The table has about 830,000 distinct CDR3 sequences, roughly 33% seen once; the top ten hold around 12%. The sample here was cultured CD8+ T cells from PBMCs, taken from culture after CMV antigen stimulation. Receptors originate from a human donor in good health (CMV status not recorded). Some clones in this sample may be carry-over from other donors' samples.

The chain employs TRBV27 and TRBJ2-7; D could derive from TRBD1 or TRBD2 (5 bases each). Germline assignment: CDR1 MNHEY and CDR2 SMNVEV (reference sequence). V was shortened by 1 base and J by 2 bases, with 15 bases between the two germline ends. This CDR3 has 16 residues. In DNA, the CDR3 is TGTGCCAGCAGTTTATGGTCCGGGACGCTAGCCTACGAGCAGTACTTC. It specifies CASSLWSGTLAYEQYF.

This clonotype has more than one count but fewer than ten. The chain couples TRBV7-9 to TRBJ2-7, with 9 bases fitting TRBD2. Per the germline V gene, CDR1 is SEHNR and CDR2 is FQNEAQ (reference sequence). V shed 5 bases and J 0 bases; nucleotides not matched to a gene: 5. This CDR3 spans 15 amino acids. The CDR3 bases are TGTGCCAGCAGCCCTGTAGCGGGGGACTCCTACGAGCAGTACTTC. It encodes CASSPVAGDSYEQYF. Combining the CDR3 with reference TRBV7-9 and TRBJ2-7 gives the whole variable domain DTGVSQNPRHKITKRGQNVTFRCDPISEHNRLYWYRQTLGQGPEFLTYFQNEAQLEKSRLLSDRFSAERPKGSFSTLEIQRTEQGDSAMYLCASSPVAGDSYEQYFGPGTRLTVT.

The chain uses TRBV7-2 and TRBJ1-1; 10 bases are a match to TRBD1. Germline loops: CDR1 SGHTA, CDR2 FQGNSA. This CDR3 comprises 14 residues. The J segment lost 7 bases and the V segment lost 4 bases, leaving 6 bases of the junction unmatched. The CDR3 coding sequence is TGTGCCAGCAGCTATCCGGGACAGGGGTTTGAAGCTTTCTTT. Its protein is CASSYPGQGFEAFF.

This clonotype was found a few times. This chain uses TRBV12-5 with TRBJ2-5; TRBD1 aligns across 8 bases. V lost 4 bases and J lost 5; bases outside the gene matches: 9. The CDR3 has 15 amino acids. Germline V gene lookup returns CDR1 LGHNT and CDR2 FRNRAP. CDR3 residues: CASGSWTGLGETQYF. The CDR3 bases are TGTGCTAGTGGTTCCTGGACAGGGCTGGGGGAGACCCAGTACTTC.

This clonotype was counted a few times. The CDR3 reads CASSSGLAGGVQETQYF. The CDR3 region has the DNA TGTGCCAGCAGCTCCGGACTAGCGGGGGGGGTTCAAGAGACCCAGTACTTC. V usage is TRBV5-4 and J usage is TRBJ2-5; 15 nucleotides match TRBD2. Germline V gene data show CDR1 as SGHNT and CDR2 as YYREEE (reference sequence). The CDR3 spans 17 residues. V lost 3 bases to trimming and J lost 2 bases; unmatched junction nucleotides: 5.

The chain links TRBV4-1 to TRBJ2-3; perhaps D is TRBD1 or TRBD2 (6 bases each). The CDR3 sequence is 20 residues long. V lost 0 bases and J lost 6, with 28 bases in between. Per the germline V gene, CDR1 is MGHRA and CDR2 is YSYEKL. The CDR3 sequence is CASSQDEGGGMGTPIDTQYF. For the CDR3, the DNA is TGCGCCAGCAGCCAAGATGAAGGGGGAGGTATGGGGACCCCGATCGATACGCAGTATTTT.

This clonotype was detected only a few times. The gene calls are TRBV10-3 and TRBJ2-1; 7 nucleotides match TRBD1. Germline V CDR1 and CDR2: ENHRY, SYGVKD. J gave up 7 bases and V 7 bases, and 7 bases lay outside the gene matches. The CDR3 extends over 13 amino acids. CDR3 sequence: CAITTGVMNEQFF. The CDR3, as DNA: TGTGCCATCACCACAGGGGTCATGAATGAGCAGTTCTTC.

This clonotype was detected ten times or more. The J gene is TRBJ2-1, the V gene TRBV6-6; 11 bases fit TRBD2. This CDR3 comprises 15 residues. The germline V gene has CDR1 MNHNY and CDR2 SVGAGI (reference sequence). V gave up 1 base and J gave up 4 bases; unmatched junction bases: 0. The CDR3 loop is CASSYLAGGYNEQFF. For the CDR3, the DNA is TGTGCCAGCAGTTACTTAGCGGGGGGGTACAATGAGCAGTTCTTC.

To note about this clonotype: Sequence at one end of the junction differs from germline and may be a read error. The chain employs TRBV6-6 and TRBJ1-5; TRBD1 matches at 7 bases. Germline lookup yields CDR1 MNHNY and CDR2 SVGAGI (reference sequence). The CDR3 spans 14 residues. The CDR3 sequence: CASSYTGEDQSQHF. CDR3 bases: TGTGCCAGCAGTTATACAGGGGAAGATCAGTCCCAGCATTTT.

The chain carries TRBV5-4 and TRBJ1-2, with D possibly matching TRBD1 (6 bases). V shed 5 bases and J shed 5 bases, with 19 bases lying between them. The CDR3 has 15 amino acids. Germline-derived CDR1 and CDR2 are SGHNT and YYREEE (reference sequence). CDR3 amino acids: CASSMTGGPGYGYTF. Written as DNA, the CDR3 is TGTGCCAGCAGTATGACTGGGGGCCCTGGATATGGCTACACCTTC.

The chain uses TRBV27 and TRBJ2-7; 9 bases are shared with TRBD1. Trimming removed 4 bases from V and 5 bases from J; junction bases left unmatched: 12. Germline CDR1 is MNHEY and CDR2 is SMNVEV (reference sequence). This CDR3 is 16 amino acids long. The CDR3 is CASSYLSTGGFNEQYF. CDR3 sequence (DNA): TGTGCCAGCAGTTACCTGTCGACAGGGGGTTTTAACGAGCAGTACTTC.

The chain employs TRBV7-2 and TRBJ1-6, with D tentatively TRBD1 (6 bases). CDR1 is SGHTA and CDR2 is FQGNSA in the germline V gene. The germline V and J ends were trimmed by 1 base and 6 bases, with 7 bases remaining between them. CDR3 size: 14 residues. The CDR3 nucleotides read TGTGCCAGCAGCTTAGGGGACATTAATTCACCCCTCCACTTT. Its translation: CASSLGDINSPLHF.

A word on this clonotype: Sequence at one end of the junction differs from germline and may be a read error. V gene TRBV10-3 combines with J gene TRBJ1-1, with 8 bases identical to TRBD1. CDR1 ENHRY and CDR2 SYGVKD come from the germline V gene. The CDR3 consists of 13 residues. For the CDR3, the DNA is TGTGTCATCTGGGACAGGAAGAACACTGAAGCTTTCTTT. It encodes CVIWDRKNTEAFF.

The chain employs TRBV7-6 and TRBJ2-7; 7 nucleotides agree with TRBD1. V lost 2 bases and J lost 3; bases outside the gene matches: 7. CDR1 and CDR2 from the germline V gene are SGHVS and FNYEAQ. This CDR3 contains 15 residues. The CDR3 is CASSLTGADRYEQYF. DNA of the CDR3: TGTGCCAGCAGCTTAACAGGGGCCGACCGCTACGAGCAGTACTTC.

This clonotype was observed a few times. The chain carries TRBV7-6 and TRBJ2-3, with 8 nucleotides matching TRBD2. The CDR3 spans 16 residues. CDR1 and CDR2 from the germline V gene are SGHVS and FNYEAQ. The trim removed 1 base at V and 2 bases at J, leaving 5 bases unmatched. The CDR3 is CASSLDGRGATDTQYF. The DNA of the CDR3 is TGTGCCAGCAGCTTAGACGGGCGGGGGGCCACAGATACGCAGTATTTT.

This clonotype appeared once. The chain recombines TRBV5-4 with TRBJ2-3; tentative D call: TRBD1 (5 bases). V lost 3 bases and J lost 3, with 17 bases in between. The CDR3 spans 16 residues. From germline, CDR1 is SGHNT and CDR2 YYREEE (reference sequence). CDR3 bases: TGTGCCAGCAGCTCGCTAGACAGCGAGAGGACAGATACGCAGTATTTT. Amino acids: CASSSLDSERTDTQYF.

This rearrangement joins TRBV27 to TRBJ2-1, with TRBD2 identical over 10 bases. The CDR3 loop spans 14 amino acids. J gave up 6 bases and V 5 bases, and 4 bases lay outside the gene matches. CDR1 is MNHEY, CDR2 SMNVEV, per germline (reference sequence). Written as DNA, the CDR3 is TGTGCCAGCAGTCTCTTAGCGGGGGGCAATGAGCAGTTCTTC. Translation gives CASSLLAGGNEQFF.

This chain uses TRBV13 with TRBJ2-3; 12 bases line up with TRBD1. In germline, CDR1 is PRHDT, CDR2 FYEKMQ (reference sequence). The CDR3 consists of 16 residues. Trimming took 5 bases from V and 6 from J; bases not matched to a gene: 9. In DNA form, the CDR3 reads TGTGCCAGCAGCACCTCGGGACAGGGGGCGACGGATACGCAGTATTTT. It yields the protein CASSTSGQGATDTQYF.

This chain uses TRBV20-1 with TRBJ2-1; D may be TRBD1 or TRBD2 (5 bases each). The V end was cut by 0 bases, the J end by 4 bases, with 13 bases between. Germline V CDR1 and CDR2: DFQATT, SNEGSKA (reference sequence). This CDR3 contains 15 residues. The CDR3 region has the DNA TGCAGTGCTAGAGACTCCGGGACCCTTTACAATGAGCAGTTCTTC. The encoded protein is CSARDSGTLYNEQFF.

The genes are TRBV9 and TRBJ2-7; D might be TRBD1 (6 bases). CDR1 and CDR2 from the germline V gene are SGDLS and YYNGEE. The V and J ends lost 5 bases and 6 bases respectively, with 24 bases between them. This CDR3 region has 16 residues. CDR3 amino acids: CASSGGGRVLAGEQYF. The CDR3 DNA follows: TGTGCCAGCAGTGGGGGCGGTCGGGTTTTAGCAGGCGAGCAGTACTTC.

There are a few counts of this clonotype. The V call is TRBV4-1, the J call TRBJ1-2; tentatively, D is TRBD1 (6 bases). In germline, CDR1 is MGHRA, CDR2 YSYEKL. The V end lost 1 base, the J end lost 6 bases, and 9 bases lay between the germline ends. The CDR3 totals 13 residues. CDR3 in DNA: TGCGCCAGCAGCCAAGCTCGGACAGATGGCTACACCTTC. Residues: CASSQARTDGYTF.

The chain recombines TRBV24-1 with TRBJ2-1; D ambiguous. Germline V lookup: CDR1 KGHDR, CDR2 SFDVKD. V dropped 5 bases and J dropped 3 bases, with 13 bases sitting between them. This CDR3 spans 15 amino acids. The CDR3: CATSGGETGYNEQFF. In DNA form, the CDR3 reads TGTGCCACCAGTGGAGGTGAGACCGGCTACAATGAGCAGTTCTTC.

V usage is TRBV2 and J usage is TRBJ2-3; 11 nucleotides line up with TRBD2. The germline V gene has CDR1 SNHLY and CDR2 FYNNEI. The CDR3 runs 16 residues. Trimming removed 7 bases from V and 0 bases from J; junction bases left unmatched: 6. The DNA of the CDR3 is TGTGCCAGCAAAAAAGGACTAGCGGGTAGCACAGATACGCAGTATTTT. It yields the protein CASKKGLAGSTDTQYF.

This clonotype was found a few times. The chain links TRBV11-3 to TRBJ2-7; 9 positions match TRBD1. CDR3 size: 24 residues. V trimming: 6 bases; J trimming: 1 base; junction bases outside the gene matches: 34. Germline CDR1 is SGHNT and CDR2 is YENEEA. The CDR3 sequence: CASSDGKEGFRRRGQGNLSYEQYV. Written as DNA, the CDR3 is TGTGCCAGCAGTGATGGAAAGGAGGGTTTTCGGCGTCGGGGACAGGGAAACTTATCCTACGAGCAGTACGTC.

CDR3 DNA sequence: TGCGCCAGCAGCCAAGTCTTCGGACAGCAAGAGACCCAGTACTTC. This sequence encodes CASSQVFGQQETQYF. The V call is TRBV4-1, the J call TRBJ2-5; D is perhaps TRBD1 (6 bases). Germline-derived CDR1 and CDR2 are MGHRA and YSYEKL. This CDR3 has 15 amino acids. The V end lost 1 base, the J end lost 2 bases, and 11 bases lay between the germline ends.

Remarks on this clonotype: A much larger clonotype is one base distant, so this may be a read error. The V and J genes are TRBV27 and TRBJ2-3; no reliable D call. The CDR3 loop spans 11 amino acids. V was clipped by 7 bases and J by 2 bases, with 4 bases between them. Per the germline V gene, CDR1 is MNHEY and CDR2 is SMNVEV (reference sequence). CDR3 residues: CASITTDTQYF. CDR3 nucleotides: TGTGCCAGCATCACCACAGATACGCAGTATTTT.